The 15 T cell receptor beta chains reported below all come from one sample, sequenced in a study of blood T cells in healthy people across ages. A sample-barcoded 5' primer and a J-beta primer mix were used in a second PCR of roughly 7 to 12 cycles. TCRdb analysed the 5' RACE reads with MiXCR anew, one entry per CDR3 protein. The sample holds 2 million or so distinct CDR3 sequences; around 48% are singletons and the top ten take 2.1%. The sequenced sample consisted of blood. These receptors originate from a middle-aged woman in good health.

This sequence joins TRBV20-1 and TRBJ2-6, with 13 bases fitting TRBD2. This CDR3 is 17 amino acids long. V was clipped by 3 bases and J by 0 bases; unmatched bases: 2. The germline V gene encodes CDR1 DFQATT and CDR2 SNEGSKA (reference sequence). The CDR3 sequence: CSARTSGGLSGANVLTF. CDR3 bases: TGCAGTGCTAGGACTAGCGGGGGGCTCTCTGGGGCCAACGTCCTGACTTTC.

CDR3 in DNA: TGTGCCACCAGAGTGGGGCAAGCCCTTCATCAGCCCCAGCATTTT. Translating gives CATRVGQALHQPQHF. The rearrangement joins TRBV24-1 to TRBJ1-5; TRBD1 is a possible D gene (5 bases). Germline CDR1 and CDR2: KGHDR and SFDVKD. V shed 7 bases and J shed 5 bases, with 17 bases lying between them. This CDR3 is 15 amino acids long.

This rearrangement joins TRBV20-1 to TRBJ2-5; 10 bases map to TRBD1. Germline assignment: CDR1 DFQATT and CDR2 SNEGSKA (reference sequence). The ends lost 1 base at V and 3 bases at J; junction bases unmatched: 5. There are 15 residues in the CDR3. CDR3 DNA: TGCAGTGCTAGAGGAGGGGGACAGGGGAAAGAGACCCAGTACTTC. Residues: CSARGGGQGKETQYF.

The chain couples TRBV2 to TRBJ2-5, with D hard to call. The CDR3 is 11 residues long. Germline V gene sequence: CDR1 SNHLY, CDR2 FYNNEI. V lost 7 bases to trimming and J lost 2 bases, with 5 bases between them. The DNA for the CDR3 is TGTGCCAGCACCGTACAAGAGACCCAGTACTTC. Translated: CASTVQETQYF.

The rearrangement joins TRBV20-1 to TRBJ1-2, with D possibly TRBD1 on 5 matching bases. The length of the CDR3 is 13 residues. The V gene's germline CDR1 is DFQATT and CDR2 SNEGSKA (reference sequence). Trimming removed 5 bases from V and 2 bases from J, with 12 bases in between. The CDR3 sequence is CSAPNRKNYGYTF. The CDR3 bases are TGCAGTGCTCCTAACAGGAAAAACTATGGCTACACCTTC.

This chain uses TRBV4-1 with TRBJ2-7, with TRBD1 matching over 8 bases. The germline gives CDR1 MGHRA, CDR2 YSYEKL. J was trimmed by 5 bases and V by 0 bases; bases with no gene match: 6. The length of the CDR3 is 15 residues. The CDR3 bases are TGCGCCAGCAGCCAAGAGGCCCAGGGGGCCGACGAGCAGTACTTC. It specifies CASSQEAQGADEQYF.

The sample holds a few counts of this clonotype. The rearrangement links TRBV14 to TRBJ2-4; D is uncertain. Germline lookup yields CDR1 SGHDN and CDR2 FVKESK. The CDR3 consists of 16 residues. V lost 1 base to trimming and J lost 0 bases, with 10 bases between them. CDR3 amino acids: CASSQGALPAKNIQYF. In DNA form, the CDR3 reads TGTGCCAGCAGCCAAGGGGCCCTTCCAGCCAAAAACATTCAGTACTTC.

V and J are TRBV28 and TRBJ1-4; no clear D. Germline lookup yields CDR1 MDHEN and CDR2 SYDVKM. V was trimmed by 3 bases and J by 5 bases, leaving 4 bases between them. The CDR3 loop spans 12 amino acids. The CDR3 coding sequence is TGTGCCAGCAGTTTCGAGAATGAAAAACTGTTTTTT. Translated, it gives CASSFENEKLFF. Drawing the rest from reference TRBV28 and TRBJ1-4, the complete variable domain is DVKVTQSSRYLVKRTGEKVFLECVQDMDHENMFWYRQDPGLGLRLIYFSYDVKMKEKGDIPEGYSVSREKKERFSLILESASTNQTSMYLCASSFENEKLFFGSGTQLSVL.

CDR3 bases: TGTGCCAGCAGCTTCCGGGACAGGGGGCCTCTGGGAGAAAAACTGTTTTTT. Residues: CASSFRDRGPLGEKLFF. The rearrangement joins TRBV7-2 to TRBJ1-4, with 12 bases fitting TRBD1. The germline gives CDR1 SGHTA, CDR2 FQGNSA. V lost 3 bases, J lost 8 bases, and 10 bases stayed unmatched. The length of the CDR3 is 17 residues.

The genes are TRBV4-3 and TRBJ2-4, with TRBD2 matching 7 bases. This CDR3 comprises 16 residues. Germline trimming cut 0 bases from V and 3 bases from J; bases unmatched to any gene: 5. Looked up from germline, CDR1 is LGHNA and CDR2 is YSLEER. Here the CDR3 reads CASSQEKAGNKNIQYF. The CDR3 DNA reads TGCGCCAGCAGCCAAGAGAAAGCGGGGAACAAAAACATTCAGTACTTC.

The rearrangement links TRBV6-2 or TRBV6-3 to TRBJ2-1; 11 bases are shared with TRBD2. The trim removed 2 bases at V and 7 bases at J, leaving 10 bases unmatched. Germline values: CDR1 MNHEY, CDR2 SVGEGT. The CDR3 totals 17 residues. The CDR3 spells CASSYPLTSGGWNEQFF. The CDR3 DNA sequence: TGTGCCAGCAGTTACCCCCTAACTAGCGGGGGTTGGAATGAGCAGTTCTTC.

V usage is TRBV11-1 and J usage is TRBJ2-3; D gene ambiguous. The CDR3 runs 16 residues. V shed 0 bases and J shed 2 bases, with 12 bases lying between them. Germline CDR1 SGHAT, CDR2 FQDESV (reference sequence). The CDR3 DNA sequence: TGTGCCAGCAGCTTAGCGCGAGACTCGTACACAGATACGCAGTATTTT. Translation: CASSLARDSYTDTQYF.

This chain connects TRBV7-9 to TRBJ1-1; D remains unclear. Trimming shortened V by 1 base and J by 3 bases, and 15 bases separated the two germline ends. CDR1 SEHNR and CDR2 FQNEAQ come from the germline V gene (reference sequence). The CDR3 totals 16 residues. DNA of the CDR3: TGTGCCAGCAGCTTAGACCCGAGATGGGAGGACACTGAAGCTTTCTTT. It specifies CASSLDPRWEDTEAFF. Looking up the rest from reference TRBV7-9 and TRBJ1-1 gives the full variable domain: DTGVSQNPRHKITKRGQNVTFRCDPISEHNRLYWYRQTLGQGPEFLTYFQNEAQLEKSRLLSDRFSAERPKGSFSTLEIQRTEQGDSAMYLCASSLDPRWEDTEAFFGQGTRLTVV.

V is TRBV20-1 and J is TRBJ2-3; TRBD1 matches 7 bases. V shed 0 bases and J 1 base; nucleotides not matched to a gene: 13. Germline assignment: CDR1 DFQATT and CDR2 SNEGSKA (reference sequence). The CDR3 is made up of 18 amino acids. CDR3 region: CSAREDRELAGGTDTQYF. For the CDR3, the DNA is TGCAGTGCTAGAGAAGACAGGGAGCTAGCAGGGGGCACAGATACGCAGTATTTT.

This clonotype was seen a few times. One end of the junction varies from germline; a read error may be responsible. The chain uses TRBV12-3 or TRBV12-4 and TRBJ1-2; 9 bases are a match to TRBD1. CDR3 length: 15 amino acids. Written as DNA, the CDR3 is TGTGCCAGCAGATTAGACAGGGGGGAGCTGAGCAGGGCCACCTTC. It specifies CASRLDRGELSRATF.